This TCR beta chain originates from a study of blood T cells in healthy people across ages. Study results and limitations: Observed TCR beta diversity showed a strong correlation with the percentage of naive T cells as measured by flow cytometry. TCR beta diversity, measured per million T cells, fell in a roughly linear way with age. Aged donors had fewer naive CD4+ cells and lower diversity than long-lived donors. Researchers judged that diversity estimates from one million T cells fell short of true values.

Through a sample-barcoded 5' primer and a J-beta primer mix, a second PCR was run for roughly 7 to 12 cycles. TCRdb used MiXCR to reprocess the 5' RACE reads, holding one entry per CDR3 protein. The data show around 1,800,000 distinct CDR3 sequences, more than 35% seen once. This clonotype was seen a few times. The antigen is undetermined. There are 14 residues in the CDR3. Trimming shortened V by 5 bases and J by 0 bases, and 14 bases separated the two germline ends. Germline loops: CDR1 DFQATT, CDR2 SNEGSKA (reference sequence). The origin of this receptor is a human donor in good health. The chain has TRBV20-1 and TRBJ2-7; D possibly corresponds to TRBD1 (6 bases). What was sequenced was blood. The CDR3 is CSAQDRKSSYEQYF. CDR3 DNA sequence: TGCAGTGCTCAGGACAGAAAAAGCTCCTACGAGCAGTACTTC.